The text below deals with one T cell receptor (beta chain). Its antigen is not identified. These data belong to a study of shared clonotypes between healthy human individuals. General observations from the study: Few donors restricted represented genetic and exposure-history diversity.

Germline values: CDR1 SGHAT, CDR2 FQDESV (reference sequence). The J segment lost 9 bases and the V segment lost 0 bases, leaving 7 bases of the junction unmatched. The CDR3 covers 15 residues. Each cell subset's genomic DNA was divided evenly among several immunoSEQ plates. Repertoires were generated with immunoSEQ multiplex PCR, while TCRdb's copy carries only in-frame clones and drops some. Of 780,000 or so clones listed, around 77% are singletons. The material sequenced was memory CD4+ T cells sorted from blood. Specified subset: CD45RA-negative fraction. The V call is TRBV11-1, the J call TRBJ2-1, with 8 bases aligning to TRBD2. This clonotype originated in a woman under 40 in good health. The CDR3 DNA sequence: TGTGCCAGCAGCTTAGCGGGCGCGGGAGGAGGTGAGCAGTTCTTC. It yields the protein CASSLAGAGGGEQFF.